This TCR beta chain was captured by sequencing in a study of T cells in Graves' hyperthyroidism and ophthalmopathy. Notes on the study in general: Ophthalmopathy was predicted by the model a median of around 5.9 months ahead of onset.

Hyperthyroidism in the patients, aged 18 to 65, was newly diagnosed and under 2 months in duration. Germline-derived CDR1 and CDR2 are SGHRS and YFSETQ. The CDR3 runs to 12 residues. Deletions cut 2 bases from V and 7 bases from J, with 10 bases between. The source material, RNA transcripts, was used to amplify TCR beta CDR3 regions. The HTBI primer set was used in a first-round RT-PCR of the TCR CDR3. TCRdb itself ran the multiplex PCR reads through MiXCR, one entry per CDR3 protein. The data show just under 750,000 distinct CDR3 sequences, with roughly 32% seen just once and around 30% held by the top ten. This clonotype was counted many times. Its target is not known.

This rearrangement joins TRBV5-1 to TRBJ2-7; D is unresolved. Sample: blood. The source of this sequence is a woman aged 40 to 50 with Graves' hyperthyroidism. The CDR3 here is CASSFATGEQYF. The DNA for the CDR3 is TGCGCCAGCAGCTTCGCTACGGGTGAGCAGTACTTC. The full variable domain, completed using reference TRBV5-1 and TRBJ2-7, is KAGVTQTPRYLIKTRGQQVTLSCSPISGHRSVSWYQQTPGQGLQFLFEYFSETQRNKGNFPGRFSGRQFSNSRSEMNVSTLELGDSALYLCASSFATGEQYFGPGTRLTVT.